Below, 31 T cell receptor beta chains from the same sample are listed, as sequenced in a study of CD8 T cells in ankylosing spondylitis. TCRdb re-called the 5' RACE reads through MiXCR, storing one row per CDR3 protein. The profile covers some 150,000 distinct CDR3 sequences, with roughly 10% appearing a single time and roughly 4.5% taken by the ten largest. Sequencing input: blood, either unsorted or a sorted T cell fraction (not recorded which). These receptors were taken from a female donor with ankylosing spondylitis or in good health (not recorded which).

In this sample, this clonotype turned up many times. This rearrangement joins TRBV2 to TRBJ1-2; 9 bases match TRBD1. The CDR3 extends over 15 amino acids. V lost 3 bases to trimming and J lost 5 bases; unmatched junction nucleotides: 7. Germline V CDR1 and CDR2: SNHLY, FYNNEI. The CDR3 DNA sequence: TGTGCCAGCAGTGACCGGGACAGGGTTGAATATGGCTACACCTTC. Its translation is CASSDRDRVEYGYTF.

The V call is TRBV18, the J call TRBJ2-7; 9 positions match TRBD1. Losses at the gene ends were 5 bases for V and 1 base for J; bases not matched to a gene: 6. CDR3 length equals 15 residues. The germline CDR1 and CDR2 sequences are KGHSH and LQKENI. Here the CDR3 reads CASSTGQGKSYEQYF. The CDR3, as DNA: TGTGCCAGCTCAACGGGACAGGGAAAGTCCTACGAGCAGTACTTC.

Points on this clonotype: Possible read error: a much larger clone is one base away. In DNA form, the CDR3 reads TGTGCCGGCAGCACCGACTGGTCCTACGAGCAGTACTTC. This translates into CAGSTDWSYEQYF. V and J are TRBV11-2 and TRBJ2-7; D unclear. The length of the CDR3 is 13 residues. CDR1 is SGHAT and CDR2 is FQNNGV in the germline V gene.

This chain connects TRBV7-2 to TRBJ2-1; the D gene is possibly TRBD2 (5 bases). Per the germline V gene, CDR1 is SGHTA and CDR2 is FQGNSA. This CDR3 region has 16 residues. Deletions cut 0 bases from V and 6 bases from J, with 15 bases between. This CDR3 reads CASSLAGLARSNEQFF. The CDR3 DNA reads TGTGCCAGCAGCTTAGCAGGGCTAGCCAGGTCCAATGAGCAGTTCTTC.

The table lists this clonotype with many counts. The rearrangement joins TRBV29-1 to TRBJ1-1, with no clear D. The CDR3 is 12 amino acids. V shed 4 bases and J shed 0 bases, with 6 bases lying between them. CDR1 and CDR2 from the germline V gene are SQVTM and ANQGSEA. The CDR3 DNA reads TGCAGCGTTGGCGGACTGAACACTGAAGCTTTCTTT. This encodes CSVGGLNTEAFF.

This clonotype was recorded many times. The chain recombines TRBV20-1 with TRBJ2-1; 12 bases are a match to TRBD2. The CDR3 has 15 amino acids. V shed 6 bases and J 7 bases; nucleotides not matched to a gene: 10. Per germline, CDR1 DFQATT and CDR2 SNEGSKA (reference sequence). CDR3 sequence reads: CSAPPPTSGSNEQFF. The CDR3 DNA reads TGCAGTGCCCCACCCCCGACTAGCGGGAGTAATGAGCAGTTCTTC.

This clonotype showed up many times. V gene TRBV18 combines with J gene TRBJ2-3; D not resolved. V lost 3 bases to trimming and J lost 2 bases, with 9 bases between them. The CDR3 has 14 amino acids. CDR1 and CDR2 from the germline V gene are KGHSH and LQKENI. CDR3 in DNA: TGTGCCAGCTCACCGAGACTTTCCACAGATACGCAGTATTTT. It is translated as CASSPRLSTDTQYF. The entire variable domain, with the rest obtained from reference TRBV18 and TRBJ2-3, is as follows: NAGVMQNPRHLVRRRGQEARLRCSPMKGHSHVYWYRQLPEEGLKFMVYLQKENIIDESGMPKERFSAEFPKEGPSILRIQQVVRGDSAAYFCASSPRLSTDTQYFGPGTRLTVL.

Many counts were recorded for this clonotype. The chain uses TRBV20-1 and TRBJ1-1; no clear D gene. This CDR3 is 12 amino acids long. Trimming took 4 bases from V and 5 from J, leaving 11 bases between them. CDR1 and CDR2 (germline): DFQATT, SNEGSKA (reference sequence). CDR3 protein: CSANWVGTEAFF. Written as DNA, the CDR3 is TGCAGTGCTAATTGGGTTGGGACTGAAGCTTTCTTT.

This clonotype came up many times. The CDR3 region is CAISDLTASGRLDEQFF. The DNA of the CDR3 is TGTGCCATCAGCGACCTAACAGCTAGCGGGAGGTTGGATGAGCAGTTCTTC. This sequence joins TRBV10-3 and TRBJ2-1; 11 bases are shared with TRBD2. Trimming at V came to 6 bases and at J to 8 bases, leaving 15 bases not matched to a gene. This CDR3 spans 17 amino acids. Germline CDR1 ENHRY, CDR2 SYGVKD.

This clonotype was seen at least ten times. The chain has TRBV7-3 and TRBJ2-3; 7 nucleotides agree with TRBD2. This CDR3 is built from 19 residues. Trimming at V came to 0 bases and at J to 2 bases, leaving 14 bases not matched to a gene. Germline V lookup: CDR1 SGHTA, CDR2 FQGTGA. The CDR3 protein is CASSLTAAGRDVYTDTQYF. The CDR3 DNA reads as TGTGCCAGCAGCTTAACGGCAGCGGGGAGGGACGTTTACACAGATACGCAGTATTTT. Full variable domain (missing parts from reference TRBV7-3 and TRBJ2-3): GAGVSQTPSNKVTEKGKYVELRCDPISGHTALYWYRQSLGQGPEFLIYFQGTGAADDSGLPNDRFFAVRPEGSVSTLKIQRTERGDSAVYLCASSLTAAGRDVYTDTQYFGPGTRLTVL.

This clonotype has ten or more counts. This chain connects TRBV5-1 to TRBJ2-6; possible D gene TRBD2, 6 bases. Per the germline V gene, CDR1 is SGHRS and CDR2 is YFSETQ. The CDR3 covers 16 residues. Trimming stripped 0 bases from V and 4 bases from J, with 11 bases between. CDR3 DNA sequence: TGCGCCAGCAGCTTGGATTTAGCGGCCGGGGCCAACGTCCTGACTTTC. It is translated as CASSLDLAAGANVLTF.

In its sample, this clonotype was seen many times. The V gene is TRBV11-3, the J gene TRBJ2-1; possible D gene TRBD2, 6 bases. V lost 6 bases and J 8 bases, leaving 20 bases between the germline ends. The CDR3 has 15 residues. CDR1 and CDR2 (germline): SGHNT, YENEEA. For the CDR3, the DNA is TGTGCCAGCAGGGCGCCCGGGACTGTGCACTATGAGCAGTTCTTC. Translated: CASRAPGTVHYEQFF.

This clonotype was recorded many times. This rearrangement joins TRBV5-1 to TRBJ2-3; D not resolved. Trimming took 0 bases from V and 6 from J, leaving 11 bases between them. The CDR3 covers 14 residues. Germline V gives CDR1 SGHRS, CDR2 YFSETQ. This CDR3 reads CASSLVEHSDTQYF. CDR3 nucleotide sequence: TGCGCCAGCAGCTTGGTTGAGCATTCGGATACGCAGTATTTT.

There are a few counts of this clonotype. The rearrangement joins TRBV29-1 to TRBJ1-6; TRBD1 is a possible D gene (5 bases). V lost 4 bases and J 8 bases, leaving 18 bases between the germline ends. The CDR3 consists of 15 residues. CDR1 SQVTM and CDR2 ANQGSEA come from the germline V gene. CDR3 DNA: TGCAGCGTTGGGGGGTGGGGAGGGTACGATTCACCCCTCCACTTT. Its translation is CSVGGWGGYDSPLHF.

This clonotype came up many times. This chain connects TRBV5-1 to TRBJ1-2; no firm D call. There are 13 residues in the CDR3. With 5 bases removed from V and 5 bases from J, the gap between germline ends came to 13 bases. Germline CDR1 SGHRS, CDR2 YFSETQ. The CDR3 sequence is CASREAFGYGYTF. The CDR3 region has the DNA TGCGCCAGCAGGGAAGCATTTGGGTATGGCTACACCTTC.

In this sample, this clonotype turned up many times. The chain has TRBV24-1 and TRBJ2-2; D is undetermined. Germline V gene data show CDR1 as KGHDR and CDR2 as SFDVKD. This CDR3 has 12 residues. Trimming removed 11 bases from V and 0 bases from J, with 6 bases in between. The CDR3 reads CASEANTGELFF. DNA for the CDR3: TGTGCCAGTGAGGCGAACACCGGGGAGCTGTTTTTT.

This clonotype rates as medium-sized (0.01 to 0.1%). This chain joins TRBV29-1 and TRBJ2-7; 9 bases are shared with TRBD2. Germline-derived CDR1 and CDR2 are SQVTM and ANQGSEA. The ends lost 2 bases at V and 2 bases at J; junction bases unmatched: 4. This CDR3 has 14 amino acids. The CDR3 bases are TGCAGCGTTGAATGGCCTAGCGGGACCTACGAGCAGTACTTC. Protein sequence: CSVEWPSGTYEQYF.

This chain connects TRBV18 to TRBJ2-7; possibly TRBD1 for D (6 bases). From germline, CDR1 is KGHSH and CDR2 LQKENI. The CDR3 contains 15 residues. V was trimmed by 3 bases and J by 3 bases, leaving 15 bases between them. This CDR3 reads CASSPANAGDYEQYF. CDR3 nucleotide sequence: TGTGCCAGCTCACCCGCTAACGCAGGGGACTACGAGCAGTACTTC.

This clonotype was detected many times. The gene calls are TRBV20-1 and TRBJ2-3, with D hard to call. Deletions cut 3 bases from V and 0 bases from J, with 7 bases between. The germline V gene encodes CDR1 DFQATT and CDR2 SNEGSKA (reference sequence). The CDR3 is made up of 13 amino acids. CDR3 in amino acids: CSASYISTDTQYF. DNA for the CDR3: TGCAGTGCTAGCTACATTAGCACAGATACGCAGTATTTT.

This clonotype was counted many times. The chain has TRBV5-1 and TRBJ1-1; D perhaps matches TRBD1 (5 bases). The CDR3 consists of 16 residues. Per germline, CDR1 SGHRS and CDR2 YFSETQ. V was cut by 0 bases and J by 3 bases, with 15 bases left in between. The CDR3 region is CASSLDGGGMYTEAFF. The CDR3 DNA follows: TGCGCCAGCAGCTTGGACGGGGGTGGTATGTACACTGAAGCTTTCTTT.

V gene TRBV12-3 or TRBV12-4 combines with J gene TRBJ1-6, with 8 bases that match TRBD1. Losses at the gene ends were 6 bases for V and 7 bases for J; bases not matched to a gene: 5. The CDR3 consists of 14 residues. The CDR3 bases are TGTGCCAGCAGCCTCGACAGGGGAAATTCACCCCTCCACTTT. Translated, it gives CASSLDRGNSPLHF.

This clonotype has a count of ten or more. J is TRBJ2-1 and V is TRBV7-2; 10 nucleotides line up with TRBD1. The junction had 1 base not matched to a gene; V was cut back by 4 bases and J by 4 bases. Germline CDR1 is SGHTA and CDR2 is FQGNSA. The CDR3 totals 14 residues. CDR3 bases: TGTGCCAGCAGCTGGGACAGGGGATACAATGAGCAGTTCTTC. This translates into CASSWDRGYNEQFF.

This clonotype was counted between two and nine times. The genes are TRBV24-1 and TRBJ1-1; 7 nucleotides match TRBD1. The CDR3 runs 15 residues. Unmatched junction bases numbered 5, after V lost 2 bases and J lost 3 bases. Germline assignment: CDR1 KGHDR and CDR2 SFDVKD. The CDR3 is CATSDSTRGDTEAFF. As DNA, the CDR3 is TGTGCCACCAGTGATTCCACCAGGGGGGACACTGAAGCTTTCTTT.

CDR3 sequence reads: CASSVGTTNTEAFF. The DNA of the CDR3 is TGCGCCAGCAGCGTAGGGACAACCAACACTGAAGCTTTCTTT. The rearrangement uses TRBV5-1 and TRBJ1-1, with D perhaps TRBD1 (6 bases). The CDR3 sequence is 14 residues long. Germline V lookup: CDR1 SGHRS, CDR2 YFSETQ. V lost 4 bases and J lost 2, with 12 bases in between.

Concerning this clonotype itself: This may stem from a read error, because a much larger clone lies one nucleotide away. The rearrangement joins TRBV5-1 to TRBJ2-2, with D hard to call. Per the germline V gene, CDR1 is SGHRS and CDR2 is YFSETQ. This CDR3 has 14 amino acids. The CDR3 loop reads CASSSVANAGELFF. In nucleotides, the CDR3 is TGCGCCAGCAGCTCAGTGGCGAACGCCGGGGAGCTGTTTTTT.

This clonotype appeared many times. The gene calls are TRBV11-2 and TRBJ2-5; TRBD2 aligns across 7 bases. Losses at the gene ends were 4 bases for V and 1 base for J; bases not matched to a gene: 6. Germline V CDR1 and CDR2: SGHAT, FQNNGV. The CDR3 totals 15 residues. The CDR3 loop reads CASSYNLAAQETQYF. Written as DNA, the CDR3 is TGTGCCAGCAGCTATAATCTAGCGGCCCAAGAGACCCAGTACTTC.

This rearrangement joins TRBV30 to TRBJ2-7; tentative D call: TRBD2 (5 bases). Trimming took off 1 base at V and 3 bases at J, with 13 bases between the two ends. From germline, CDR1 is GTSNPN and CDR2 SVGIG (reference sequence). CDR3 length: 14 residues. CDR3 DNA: TGTGCCTGGAGTGGGGAGAGCGAGCACTACGAGCAGTACTTC. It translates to CAWSGESEHYEQYF.

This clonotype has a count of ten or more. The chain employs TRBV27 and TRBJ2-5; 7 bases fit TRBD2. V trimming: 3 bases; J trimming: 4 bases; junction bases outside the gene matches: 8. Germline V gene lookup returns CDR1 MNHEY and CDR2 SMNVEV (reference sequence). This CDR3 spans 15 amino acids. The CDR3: CASSFHSSGRETQYF. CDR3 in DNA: TGTGCCAGCAGTTTTCACTCTAGCGGTCGAGAGACCCAGTACTTC.

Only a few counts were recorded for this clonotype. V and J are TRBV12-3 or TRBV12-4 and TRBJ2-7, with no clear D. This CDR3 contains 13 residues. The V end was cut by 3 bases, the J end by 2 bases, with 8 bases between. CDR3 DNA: TGTGCCAGCAGTTTTACAGTTACCTACGAGCAGTACTTC. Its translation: CASSFTVTYEQYF.

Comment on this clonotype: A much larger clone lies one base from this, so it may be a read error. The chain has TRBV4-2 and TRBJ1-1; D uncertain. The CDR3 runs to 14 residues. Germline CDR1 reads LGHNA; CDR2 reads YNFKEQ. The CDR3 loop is CASNQEKGNTEAFF. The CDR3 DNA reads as TGTGCCAGCAACCAAGAGAAAGGGAACACTGAAGCTTTCTTT.

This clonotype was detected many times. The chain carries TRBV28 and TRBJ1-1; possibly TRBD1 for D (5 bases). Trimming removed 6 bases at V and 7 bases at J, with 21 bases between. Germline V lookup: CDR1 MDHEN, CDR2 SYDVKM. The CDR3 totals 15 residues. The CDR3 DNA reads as TGTGCCAGCAGGACCTCCGTGGGGGGAATCGGTGAAGCTTTCTTT. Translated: CASRTSVGGIGEAFF.